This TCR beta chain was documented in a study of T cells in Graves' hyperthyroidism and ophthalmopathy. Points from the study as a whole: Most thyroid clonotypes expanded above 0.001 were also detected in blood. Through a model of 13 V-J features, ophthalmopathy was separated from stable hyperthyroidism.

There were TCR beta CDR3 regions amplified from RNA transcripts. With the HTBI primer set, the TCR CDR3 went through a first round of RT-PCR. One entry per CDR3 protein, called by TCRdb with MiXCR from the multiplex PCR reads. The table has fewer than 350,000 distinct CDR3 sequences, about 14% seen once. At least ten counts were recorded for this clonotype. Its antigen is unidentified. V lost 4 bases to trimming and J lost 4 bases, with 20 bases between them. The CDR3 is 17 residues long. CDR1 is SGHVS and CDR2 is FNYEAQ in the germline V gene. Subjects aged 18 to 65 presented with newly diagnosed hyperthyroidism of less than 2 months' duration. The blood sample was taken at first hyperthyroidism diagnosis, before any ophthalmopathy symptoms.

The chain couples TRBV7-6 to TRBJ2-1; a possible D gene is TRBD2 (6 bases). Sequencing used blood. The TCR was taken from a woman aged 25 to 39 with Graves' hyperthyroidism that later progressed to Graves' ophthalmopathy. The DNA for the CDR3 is TGTGCCAGCAGCTCTCAAAGTTGGCGGGGAGCTTACAATGAGCAGTTCTTC. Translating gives CASSSQSWRGAYNEQFF.